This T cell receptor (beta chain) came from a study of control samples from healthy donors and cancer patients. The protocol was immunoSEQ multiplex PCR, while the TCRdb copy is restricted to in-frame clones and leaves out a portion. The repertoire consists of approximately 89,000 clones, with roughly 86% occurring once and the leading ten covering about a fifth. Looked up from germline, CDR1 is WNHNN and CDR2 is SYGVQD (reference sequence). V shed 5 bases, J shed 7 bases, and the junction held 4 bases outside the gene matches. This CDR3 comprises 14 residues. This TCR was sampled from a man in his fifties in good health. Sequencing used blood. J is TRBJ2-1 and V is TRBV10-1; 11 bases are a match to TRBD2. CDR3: CASSLSGGANEQFF. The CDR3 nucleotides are TGCGCCAGCAGTCTTAGCGGGGGGGCTAATGAGCAGTTCTTC.